The TCR beta chain under discussion was sequenced for a study of T cell responses to AZD1222 COVID-19 vaccine. Using immunoSEQ multiplex PCR, the repertoire was profiled, and TCRdb retains in-frame clones only, with some absent. This sample has about 120,000 clones, with roughly 90% found just once. The germline V and J ends were trimmed by 5 bases and 7 bases, with 11 bases remaining between them. Germline CDR1 and CDR2: SGHTA and FQGNSA. The length of the CDR3 is 12 residues. V gene TRBV7-2 combines with J gene TRBJ1-1, with D unclear. The source material was peripheral blood, sampled on day 0 of AZD1222 vaccination. This TCR was sampled from an adult in good health. CDR3 bases: TGTGCCAGCAGCACCGGACCCAGTGAAGCTTTCTTT. Its protein is CASSTGPSEAFF.